This T cell receptor (beta chain) was obtained from a study of T cells in Graves' hyperthyroidism and ophthalmopathy. General study results and limits: Blood shared most expanded thyroid clonotypes above 0.001.

The table lists this clonotype with a few counts. Its antigen is undetermined. The CDR3 consists of 13 residues. Trimming cost V 5 bases and J 3 bases, with 11 bases left between them. Amplified regions were TCR beta CDR3 sequences from RNA transcripts. HTBI primers were employed in a first-round RT-PCR of the TCR CDR3. TCRdb called the multiplex PCR reads again in MiXCR, with one record for every CDR3 protein. In the table there are about 130,000 distinct CDR3 sequences, roughly a fifth of which are singletons. Patients were aged 18 to 65, had disease duration under 2 months, and had newly diagnosed hyperthyroidism.

The V call is TRBV12-3 or TRBV12-4, the J call TRBJ2-7; D gene uncertain. The sequence came from a woman aged 45-65 years with Graves' hyperthyroidism that later progressed to Graves' ophthalmopathy. The specimen was blood. The CDR3 spells CASSLGPYYEQYF. CDR3 in DNA: TGTGCCAGCAGTCTTGGACCATACTACGAGCAGTACTTC.